Each of the 17 T cell receptor beta chains below was sequenced from the same sample in a study of cytomegalovirus exposure and HLA in healthy donors. Primers: 60 Vbeta forward and 13 Jbeta reverse. Clones were sequenced by immunoSEQ multiplex PCR, and TCRdb holds only the in-frame ones, with some missing. This table holds 90,000 to 120,000 clones, around 77% found once. The sequencing input was PBMCs. The receptors were sampled from a man between 18 and 35 years old in good health and CMV-seronegative.

V is TRBV5-5 and J is TRBJ2-7, with 7 bases fitting TRBD1. The germline V gene has CDR1 SGHKS and CDR2 YYEKEE (reference sequence). Trimming cost V 0 bases and J 4 bases; bases outside gene matches: 4. This CDR3 region has 14 residues. This CDR3 reads CASSLGTGIYEQYF. As DNA, the CDR3 is TGTGCCAGCAGCTTGGGGACAGGAATATACGAGCAGTACTTC.

The chain combines TRBV5-1 with TRBJ1-6; no clear D. CDR3 size: 15 residues. V lost 0 bases and J lost 2, with 6 bases in between. Germline values: CDR1 SGHRS, CDR2 YFSETQ. Here the CDR3 DNA reads TGCGCCAGCAGCTTGGGCAGCGCCTATAATTCACCCCTCCACTTT. This encodes CASSLGSAYNSPLHF.

This rearrangement joins TRBV19 to TRBJ1-1; D is ambiguous. The germline V gene encodes CDR1 LNHDA and CDR2 SQIVND (reference sequence). The V and J ends lost 10 bases and 4 bases respectively, with 10 bases between them. This CDR3 has 11 residues. For the CDR3, the DNA is TGTGCCACGCGAACGGGCACTGAAGCTTTCTTT. This sequence encodes CATRTGTEAFF.

The V call is TRBV10-3, the J call TRBJ2-3; 16 bases match TRBD2. The trim removed 2 bases at V and 2 bases at J, leaving 10 bases unmatched. Germline V gene data show CDR1 as ENHRY and CDR2 as SYGVKD. CDR3 length: 20 amino acids. The CDR3 is CAISEDGGTSGGVDTDTQYF. The CDR3 nucleotides read TGTGCCATCAGTGAGGACGGAGGGACTAGCGGGGGGGTCGACACAGATACGCAGTATTTT.

J is TRBJ2-2 and V is TRBV7-2, with D perhaps matching TRBD2 (5 bases). CDR1 and CDR2 (germline): SGHTA, FQGNSA. This CDR3 contains 14 residues. Between the trimmed V and J ends, which lost 5 bases and 6 bases, there was a span of 13 bases. The CDR3 loop reads CASSQAWESGELFF. In DNA form, the CDR3 reads TGTGCCAGCAGCCAGGCCTGGGAGTCCGGGGAGCTGTTTTTT.

V and J are TRBV5-4 and TRBJ1-2, with D uncertain. The germline V gene has CDR1 SGHNT and CDR2 YYREEE (reference sequence). Trimming stripped 2 bases from V and 2 bases from J, with 7 bases between. This CDR3 contains 13 residues. In DNA, the CDR3 is TGTGCCAGCAGCTTCACATCAAACTATGGCTACACCTTC. Residues: CASSFTSNYGYTF. The full variable domain, in which reference TRBV5-4 and TRBJ1-2 provide the parts outside the CDR3, is ETGVTQSPTHLIKTRGQQVTLRCSSQSGHNTVSWYQQALGQGPQFIFQYYREEENGRGNFPPRFSGLQFPNYSSELNVNALELDDSALYLCASSFTSNYGYTFGSGTRLTVV.

V usage is TRBV5-4 and J usage is TRBJ2-3; TRBD1 matches 7 bases. The V segment lost 4 bases and the J segment 6 bases; nucleotides outside the gene matches: 8. Germline V gene lookup returns CDR1 SGHNT and CDR2 YYREEE (reference sequence). The CDR3 loop spans 14 amino acids. CDR3 DNA sequence: TGTGCCAGCAGCACGGGGACAGATATCGATACGCAGTATTTT. This codes for CASSTGTDIDTQYF.

The chain links TRBV10-3 to TRBJ1-1, with TRBD1 as a possible D gene (6 bases). V was clipped by 10 bases and J by 6 bases, with 12 bases between them. The germline CDR1 and CDR2 sequences are ENHRY and SYGVKD. The CDR3 consists of 11 residues. CDR3: CATTGLAEAFF. As DNA, the CDR3 is TGTGCCACTACAGGGTTGGCTGAAGCTTTCTTT.

V is TRBV10-3 and J is TRBJ2-5, with unresolved D. The germline V and J ends were trimmed by 4 bases and 3 bases, with 9 bases remaining between them. The CDR3 runs 13 residues. Per the germline V gene, CDR1 is ENHRY and CDR2 is SYGVKD. CDR3 sequence: CAISVIAEETQYF. The CDR3 DNA follows: TGTGCCATCAGTGTAATAGCTGAAGAGACCCAGTACTTC.

V and J are TRBV19 and TRBJ2-7, with D maybe TRBD2 (6 bases). The CDR3 length is 16 residues. Trimming took 0 bases from V and 0 from J, leaving 12 bases between them. CDR1 LNHDA and CDR2 SQIVND come from the germline V gene (reference sequence). In nucleotides, the CDR3 is TGTGCCAGTAGTATAGACCGGACTATGAGCTCCTACGAGCAGTACTTC. Amino acids: CASSIDRTMSSYEQYF.

V is TRBV28 and J is TRBJ2-5, with 12 bases that match TRBD2. CDR1 and CDR2 (germline): MDHEN, SYDVKM. V lost 7 bases, J lost 5 bases, and 8 bases stayed unmatched. The CDR3 loop spans 15 amino acids. CDR3 protein: CASTLTSGGRETQYF. The DNA for the CDR3 is TGTGCCAGCACCTTGACTAGCGGGGGTCGGGAGACCCAGTACTTC.

This rearrangement joins TRBV11-3 to TRBJ2-1, with 8 bases that match TRBD1. CDR3 length: 14 residues. CDR1 and CDR2 from the germline V gene are SGHNT and YENEEA. Germline trimming cut 5 bases from V and 4 bases from J; bases unmatched to any gene: 4. CDR3 in amino acids: CASSPRDRYNEQFF. In nucleotides, the CDR3 is TGTGCCAGCAGCCCCCGGGACAGGTACAATGAGCAGTTCTTC.

The sample holds one count of this clone. J is TRBJ2-5 and V is TRBV7-9, with D unresolved. Germline loops: CDR1 SEHNR, CDR2 FQNEAQ (reference sequence). The CDR3 runs 14 residues. Trimming took off 5 bases at V and 3 bases at J, with 13 bases between the two ends. The CDR3 protein is CASSHPPTEETQYF. The CDR3 DNA follows: TGTGCCAGCAGCCACCCCCCGACTGAAGAGACCCAGTACTTC.

The V gene is TRBV7-9, the J gene TRBJ1-3; unclear D gene. Germline CDR1 and CDR2: SEHNR and FQNEAQ (reference sequence). The CDR3 is 13 amino acids. V was clipped by 5 bases and J by 4 bases, with 9 bases between them. CDR3 sequence reads: CASSQAGGNTIYF. The CDR3 bases are TGTGCCAGCAGCCAGGCTGGGGGAAACACCATATATTTT. Full variable domain (remainder filled in from reference TRBV7-9 and TRBJ1-3): DTGVSQNPRHKITKRGQNVTFRCDPISEHNRLYWYRQTLGQGPEFLTYFQNEAQLEKSRLLSDRFSAERPKGSFSTLEIQRTEQGDSAMYLCASSQAGGNTIYFGEGSWLTVV.

This chain links TRBV9 with TRBJ1-3, with D perhaps matching TRBD1 (6 bases). The V end was cut by 3 bases, the J end by 0 bases, with 13 bases between. CDR3 length: 16 amino acids. Germline loops: CDR1 SGDLS, CDR2 YYNGEE. The CDR3 nucleotides are TGTGCCAGCAGCGCTTCAGGGGTGTACTCTGGAAACACCATATATTTT. Protein sequence: CASSASGVYSGNTIYF. Complete variable domain (other parts from reference TRBV9 and TRBJ1-3): DSGVTQTPKHLITATGQRVTLRCSPRSGDLSVYWYQQSLDQGLQFLIQYYNGEERAKGNILERFSAQQFPDLHSELNLSSLELGDSALYFCASSASGVYSGNTIYFGEGSWLTVV.

The V call is TRBV6-1, the J call TRBJ2-3, with TRBD2 identical over 8 bases. CDR3 length: 15 amino acids. Germline V lookup: CDR1 MNHNS, CDR2 SASEGT. The V segment lost 7 bases and the J segment 2 bases; nucleotides outside the gene matches: 8. This CDR3 is CASTPGGDFTDTQYF. The CDR3 coding sequence is TGTGCCAGCACCCCGGGGGGGGATTTCACAGATACGCAGTATTTT.

The rearrangement uses TRBV5-1 and TRBJ1-2; 7 bases map to TRBD1. From germline, CDR1 is SGHRS and CDR2 YFSETQ. The CDR3 consists of 13 residues. V was pared by 7 bases and J by 6 bases, with 9 bases of the junction left unmatched. For the CDR3, the DNA is TGCGCCAGCTCCATCTTACAGGGGAATGGCTACACCTTC. Amino acid sequence: CASSILQGNGYTF.